The sequence of this T cell receptor beta chain was determined in a study of blood T cell repertoires in COVID-19. The overall study: PBMCs, B-cell-depleted T cells, or T cells provided the cDNA or gDNA that made up the material.

Original processing notes: How many nucleated cells were present was estimated from reference gene primer amplification. Assay used: immunoSEQ multiplex PCR; TCRdb lists only in-frame clones, some missing. V and J calls and clone size follow that table, whereas D and trimming were derived from the DNA. Seen here are 230,000 or so clones, 88% observed once, and the top ten hold 2% to 2.5%. The CDR3 length is 15 residues. The germline V gene encodes CDR1 KGHSH and CDR2 LQKENI. V gave up 3 bases and J gave up 11 bases, with 22 bases separating them. Those enrolled, adults aged roughly 18 to 95 years, came from around 24 US areas. Participant-given clinical history determined each cohort assignment.

The source material was PBMCs or T cells enriched from blood (not recorded which). This sequence joins TRBV18 and TRBJ1-1; D not resolved. The sequence derives from a woman in her 40s with acute COVID-19. The CDR3 is CASSPVGTGFTGAFF. The CDR3 bases are TGTGCCAGCTCACCGGTTGGCACCGGGTTTACGGGGGCTTTCTTT.